The TCR beta chain described here comes from a study of T cells in Graves' hyperthyroidism and ophthalmopathy. Amplified regions were TCR beta CDR3 sequences from RNA transcripts. First-round RT-PCR with HTBI primers amplified the TCR CDR3 region. TCRdb used MiXCR to reprocess the multiplex PCR reads, holding one entry per CDR3 protein. Among approximately 300,000 distinct CDR3 sequences listed, 16% were seen once. The length of the CDR3 is 16 residues. Germline lookup yields CDR1 KGHSH and CDR2 LQKENI. The V gene lost 1 base and the J gene lost 6 bases, with 16 bases spanning the gap. In the case of this clonotype: Without the conserved terminal phenylalanine or tryptophan, this CDR3 likely stems from a read error.

V is TRBV18 and J is TRBJ2-1; possibly TRBD2 for D (5 bases). The sequenced sample consisted of blood. The TCR originated in a man aged 30 to 45 with Graves' hyperthyroidism. CDR3 coding DNA: TGTGCCAGCTCACCACAGCCTTCAGGACTGGCCAATGAGCAGTTCTCC. Amino acid sequence: CASSPQPSGLANEQFS.